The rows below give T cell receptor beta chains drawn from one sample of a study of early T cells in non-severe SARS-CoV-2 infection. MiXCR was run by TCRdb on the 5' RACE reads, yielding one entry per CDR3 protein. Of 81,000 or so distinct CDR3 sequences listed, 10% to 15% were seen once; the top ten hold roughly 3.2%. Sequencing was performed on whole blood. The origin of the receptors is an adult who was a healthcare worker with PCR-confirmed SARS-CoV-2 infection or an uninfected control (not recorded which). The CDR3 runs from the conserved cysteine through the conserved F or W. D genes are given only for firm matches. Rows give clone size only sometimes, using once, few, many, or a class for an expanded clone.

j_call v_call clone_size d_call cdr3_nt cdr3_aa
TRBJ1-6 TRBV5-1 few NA TGCGCCAGCAGCTTGGAGTCTAATTCACCCCTCCACTTT CASSLESNSPLHF
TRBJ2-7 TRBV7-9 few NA TGTGCCAGCAGCTTTCAGGCTGACGAGCAGTACTTC CASSFQADEQYF
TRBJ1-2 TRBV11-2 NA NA TGTGCCACCCCCTCGGAGGAAATCTATGGCTACACCTTC CATPSEEIYGYTF
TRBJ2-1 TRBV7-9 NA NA TGTGCCAGCAGCCCAGGGACACCCGAGTACAATGAGCAGTTCTTC CASSPGTPEYNEQFF
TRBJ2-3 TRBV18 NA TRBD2 TGTGCCAGCTCCCAAGGGACTAGCGGTTCGGGAGATACGCAGTATTTT CASSQGTSGSGDTQYF
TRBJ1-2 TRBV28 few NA TGTGCCAGCAGTTTATGGTCAGAAGTGGGCTACACCTTC CASSLWSEVGYTF
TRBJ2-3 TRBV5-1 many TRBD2 TGCGCCAGCATTTCTGGGACTAGCGGACCAACAGATACGCAGTATTTT CASISGTSGPTDTQYF
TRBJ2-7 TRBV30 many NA TGTGCCTGGAGTGTACCGTTGTCTGTACAGGGAGGGAGGGAGCAGTACTTC CAWSVPLSVQGGREQYF
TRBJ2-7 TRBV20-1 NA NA TGCAGTGCTAGCCGAGGGGGTACCTCCTACGAGCAGTACTTC CSASRGGTSYEQYF
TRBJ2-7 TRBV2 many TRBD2 TGTGCCAGCCTCTCGGGACTAGCGGGAGGGAACGAGCAGTACTTC CASLSGLAGGNEQYF
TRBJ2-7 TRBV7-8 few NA TGTGCCAGCAGCTTAGTCGTAGGACCCTCCTACGAGCAGTACTTC CASSLVVGPSYEQYF
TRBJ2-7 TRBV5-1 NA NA TGCGCCAGCAGCGTATGGACCGACTACGAGCAGTACTTC CASSVWTDYEQYF
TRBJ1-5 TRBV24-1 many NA TGTGCCACCAGTGACTGGACAGCACGAAGTCAGCCCCAGCATTTT CATSDWTARSQPQHF
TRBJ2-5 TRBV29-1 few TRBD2 TGCAGCGTTGAAAGGACTAGCAAAGAGACCCAGTACTTC CSVERTSKETQYF
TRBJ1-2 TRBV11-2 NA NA TGTGCCAGCAGCTCGGCCAGGAGGAACTATGGCTACACCTTC CASSSARRNYGYTF
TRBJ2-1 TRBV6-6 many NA TGTGCCAGCAGTTCTCTAGCGTCGGATGAGCAGTTCTTC CASSSLASDEQFF
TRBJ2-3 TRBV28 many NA TGTGCCAGCAGTTTAGCGGCTGCCACAGATACGCAGTATTTT CASSLAAATDTQYF
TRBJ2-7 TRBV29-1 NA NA TGCAGCGCCCGTAGCCCGGGGATCTACGAGCAGTACTTC CSARSPGIYEQYF
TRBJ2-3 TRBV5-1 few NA TGCGCCAGCAGCTTGGGGCAGCTGCTCACAGATACGCAGTATTTT CASSLGQLLTDTQYF
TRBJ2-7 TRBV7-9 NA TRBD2 TGTGCCAGTTCCACGCGGGGGGTAAGGTCCTACGAGCAGTACTTC CASSTRGVRSYEQYF
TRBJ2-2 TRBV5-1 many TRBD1 TGCGCCAGCAGCTTCGCCGGACAGGCCCTCGTAAGCGGGGAGCTGTTTTTT CASSFAGQALVSGELFF
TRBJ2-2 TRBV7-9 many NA TGTGCCAGCAGCTTAGTGAGCGACGGGGAGCTGTTTTTT CASSLVSDGELFF